A single TCR beta chain is shown here with its context. Its antigen is still unknown. The treatment: approximately 18 received Ad26.COV2.S at low or high dose, single or two shots; about 5 received placebo; per-sample allocation not given. Repertoires come from day 63 after the first vaccine or placebo injection. V was pared by 4 bases and J by 7 bases, with 4 bases of the junction left unmatched. The CDR3 has 13 residues. Germline lookup yields CDR1 KGHSH and CDR2 LQKENI. The sample is drawn from a study of Ad26.COV2.S vaccination and SARS-CoV-2 variants. For the study at large: The Ad26.COV2.S arm of the COV1001 trial was where the donor was placed. Ad26.COV2.S shots went into the muscle once or twice, 56 days apart. Overall study results and limits: The analyses of TCR breadth and depth may have understated the size of total T cell responses. Individuals receiving vaccine had higher spike-specific TCR breadth than placebo recipients did.

The table came from immunoSEQ multiplex PCR; TCRdb's copy has only in-frame clones and leaves some out. The sample lists about 350,000 clones; 88% were seen once. Sequencing used peripheral blood, obtained in a trial of Ad26.COV2.S vaccine versus placebo. The V and J genes are TRBV18 and TRBJ2-1; TRBD1 agrees at 7 bases. This receptor was taken from a person aged 18-65 years who received the Ad26.COV2.S COVID-19 vaccine or a placebo. DNA of the CDR3: TGTGCCAGCTCACTGGTGGACAGGAATGAGCAGTTCTTC. Translation gives CASSLVDRNEQFF.